The rows below give T cell receptor beta chains drawn from one sample of a study of cytomegalovirus exposure and HLA in healthy donors. The method was immunoSEQ multiplex PCR; TCRdb's version includes in-frame clones alone and lacks a portion of them. Of some 99,000 clones detected, 76% appear once; the ten largest clones hold about 8%. Source material: PBMCs. The receptor set was obtained from a woman aged 45 to 65 in good health and CMV-seropositive. CDR3s include the opening cysteine and the closing phenylalanine or tryptophan. A D gene is named only where the DNA matches it firmly. The size of a clone is reported for some rows only, either as once, few or many, or as a class for expanded clones.

abundance: -; v_gene: TRBV19; j_gene: TRBJ2-7; len: 14; d_gene: -; CDR3nt: TGTGCCAAAAACCTTGGGGGGAAAAACTACGAGCAGTACTTC; CDR3aa: CAKNLGGKNYEQYF
abundance: -; v_gene: TRBV6-4; j_gene: TRBJ1-6; len: 14; d_gene: -; CDR3nt: TGTGCCAGCAGTGGGGACGGGGGTAATTCACCCCTCCACTTT; CDR3aa: CASSGDGGNSPLHF
abundance: -; v_gene: TRBV13; j_gene: TRBJ1-2; len: 12; d_gene: -; CDR3nt: TGTGCCAGCAGCTTCGGGGGGGACGGCTACACCTTC; CDR3aa: CASSFGGDGYTF
abundance: -; v_gene: TRBV2; j_gene: TRBJ1-4; len: 15; d_gene: -; CDR3nt: TGTGCCAGCAGTGAAGGCAGGGGCCCGAATGAAAAACTGTTTTTT; CDR3aa: CASSEGRGPNEKLFF
abundance: -; v_gene: TRBV15; j_gene: TRBJ1-3; len: 14; d_gene: TRBD1; CDR3nt: TGTGCCACCACTCCAGGGGGCTCTGGAAACACCATATATTTT; CDR3aa: CATTPGGSGNTIYF
abundance: -; v_gene: TRBV18; j_gene: TRBJ2-3; len: 12; d_gene: -; CDR3nt: TGTGCCAGCTCACAGGGGGAGGATACGCAGTATTTT; CDR3aa: CASSQGEDTQYF
abundance: -; v_gene: TRBV7-3; j_gene: TRBJ2-1; len: 14; d_gene: -; CDR3nt: TGTGCCAGTTCGGCGGGGGCGTTCCACAATGAGCAGTTCTTC; CDR3aa: CASSAGAFHNEQFF
abundance: -; v_gene: TRBV25-1; j_gene: TRBJ2-6; len: 14; d_gene: -; CDR3nt: TGTGCCAGCAGTCCAGGCTCTGGGGCCAACGTCCTGACTTTC; CDR3aa: CASSPGSGANVLTF
abundance: once; v_gene: TRBV27; j_gene: TRBJ2-7; len: 15; d_gene: -; CDR3nt: TGTGCCAGCAGTTTAGCCCCGACAGGGACTTACGAGCAGTACTTC; CDR3aa: CASSLAPTGTYEQYF
abundance: -; v_gene: TRBV6-1; j_gene: TRBJ2-3; len: 13; d_gene: TRBD1; CDR3nt: TGTGCCAGCAGTGATGACAGGGGGGATACGCAGTATTTT; CDR3aa: CASSDDRGDTQYF
abundance: -; v_gene: TRBV6-1; j_gene: TRBJ2-5; len: 14; d_gene: -; CDR3nt: TGTGCCAGCAGTGAGCTATTCTCGGGGAAGACCCAGTACTTC; CDR3aa: CASSELFSGKTQYF
abundance: -; v_gene: TRBV18; j_gene: TRBJ1-5; len: 13; d_gene: -; CDR3nt: TGTGCCAGCTCACCGGGGAGGATTCAGCCCCAGCATTTT; CDR3aa: CASSPGRIQPQHF
abundance: -; v_gene: TRBV7-2; j_gene: TRBJ2-2; len: 16; d_gene: TRBD2; CDR3nt: TGTGCCAGCAGCTTAGTTGCGGGAGCGGTCTCCGGGGAGCTGTTTTTT; CDR3aa: CASSLVAGAVSGELFF
abundance: -; v_gene: TRBV5-1; j_gene: TRBJ2-2; len: 15; d_gene: TRBD2; CDR3nt: TGCGCCAGCAGCTTGCGCGGGGGGGACACCGGGGAGCTGTTTTTT; CDR3aa: CASSLRGGDTGELFF
abundance: once; v_gene: TRBV7-2; j_gene: TRBJ1-1; len: 16; d_gene: -; CDR3nt: TGTGCCAGCAGCTTAGGGGCCGACAGACGGAGAACTGAAGCTTTCTTT; CDR3aa: CASSLGADRRRTEAFF
abundance: -; v_gene: TRBV7-2; j_gene: TRBJ2-7; len: 15; d_gene: TRBD1; CDR3nt: TGTGCCAGCAGCGCTACAGGGGTGGGGTCCTACGAGCAGTACTTC; CDR3aa: CASSATGVGSYEQYF
abundance: few; v_gene: TRBV2; j_gene: TRBJ2-2; len: 14; d_gene: -; CDR3nt: TGTGCCAGCAGCCCCGGACAGACCACCGGGGAGCTGTTTTTT; CDR3aa: CASSPGQTTGELFF
abundance: -; v_gene: TRBV5-1; j_gene: TRBJ2-1; len: 14; d_gene: TRBD1; CDR3nt: TGCGCCAGCAGCCTCGGGACAGGGTTGAATGGGCAGTTCTTC; CDR3aa: CASSLGTGLNGQFF
abundance: -; v_gene: TRBV27; j_gene: TRBJ1-3; len: 14; d_gene: -; CDR3nt: TGTGCCACGTGGGGCGCAACTCGGGGAAACACCATATATTTT; CDR3aa: CATWGATRGNTIYF
abundance: -; v_gene: TRBV7-9; j_gene: TRBJ2-7; len: 13; d_gene: -; CDR3nt: TGTGCCAGCAGCCCCGGACACTCCTACGAGCAGTACTTC; CDR3aa: CASSPGHSYEQYF
abundance: -; v_gene: TRBV4-3; j_gene: TRBJ2-7; len: 16; d_gene: TRBD1; CDR3nt: TGCGCCAGCAGCCAATACTCGGGACAGGGTATCTACGAGCAGTACTTC; CDR3aa: CASSQYSGQGIYEQYF
abundance: few; v_gene: TRBV2; j_gene: TRBJ2-1; len: 14; d_gene: TRBD1; CDR3nt: TGTGCCAGCAGCCGATTACAGGGGGCGGTTGAGCAGTTCTTC; CDR3aa: CASSRLQGAVEQFF
abundance: -; v_gene: TRBV5-1; j_gene: TRBJ2-1; len: 20; d_gene: TRBD2; CDR3nt: TGCGCCAGCAGCCCCCCCCGGCCGGGACTAGCGGGGGGCGGGAACAATGAGCAGTTCTTC; CDR3aa: CASSPPRPGLAGGGNNEQFF
abundance: once; v_gene: TRBV6-5; j_gene: TRBJ2-7; len: 13; d_gene: -; CDR3nt: TGTGCCAGCACCAGATCGGGGGAACACGAGCAGTACTTC; CDR3aa: CASTRSGEHEQYF
abundance: few; v_gene: TRBV5-1; j_gene: TRBJ2-2; len: 16; d_gene: TRBD1; CDR3nt: TGCGCCAGCAGCTTAATAGAACAGGGGTTAACCGGGGAGCTGTTTTTT; CDR3aa: CASSLIEQGLTGELFF
abundance: -; v_gene: TRBV4-3; j_gene: TRBJ2-7; len: 13; d_gene: -; CDR3nt: TGCGCCAGCAGCCACCGTACAGGGTACGAGCAGTACTTC; CDR3aa: CASSHRTGYEQYF
abundance: -; v_gene: TRBV4-2; j_gene: TRBJ2-3; len: 15; d_gene: TRBD2; CDR3nt: TGTGCCAGCAGCCACGAGCGGGGGGGGACAGATACGCAGTATTTT; CDR3aa: CASSHERGGTDTQYF
abundance: -; v_gene: TRBV11-2; j_gene: TRBJ2-2; len: 13; d_gene: -; CDR3nt: TGTGCCAGCAGCCCCGCGAAACCCGGGGAGCTGTTTTTT; CDR3aa: CASSPAKPGELFF
abundance: few; v_gene: TRBV14; j_gene: TRBJ1-4; len: 13; d_gene: TRBD1; CDR3nt: TGTGCCAGCAGCCAGGACAGGAATGAAAAACTGTTTTTT; CDR3aa: CASSQDRNEKLFF
abundance: -; v_gene: TRBV27; j_gene: TRBJ1-5; len: 13; d_gene: -; CDR3nt: TGTGCCAGCAGATCCACAGCCAATCAGCCCCAGCATTTT; CDR3aa: CASRSTANQPQHF